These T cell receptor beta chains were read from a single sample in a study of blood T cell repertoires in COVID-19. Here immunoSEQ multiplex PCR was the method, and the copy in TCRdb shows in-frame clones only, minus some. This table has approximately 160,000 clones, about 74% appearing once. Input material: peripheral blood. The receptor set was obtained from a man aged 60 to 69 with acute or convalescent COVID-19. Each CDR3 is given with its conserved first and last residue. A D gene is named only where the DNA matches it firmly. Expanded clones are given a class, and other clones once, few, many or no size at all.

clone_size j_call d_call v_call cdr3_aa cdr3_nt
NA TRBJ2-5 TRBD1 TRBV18 CASSPGTGPLETQYF TGTGCCAGCTCACCCGGGACAGGGCCTTTAGAGACCCAGTACTTC
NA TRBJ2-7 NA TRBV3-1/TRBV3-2 CASSQVAGRREQYF TGTGCCAGCAGCCAAGTGGCGGGCCGGCGGGAGCAGTACTTC
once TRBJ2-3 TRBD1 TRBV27 CASSLMGQGTDTQYF TGTGCCAGCAGTTTAATGGGACAGGGCACAGATACGCAGTATTTT
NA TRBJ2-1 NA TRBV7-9 CASSLVDRWNEQFF TGTGCCAGCAGCTTAGTTGACAGGTGGAATGAGCAGTTCTTC
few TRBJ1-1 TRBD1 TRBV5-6 CASSLGQGGEAFF TGTGCCAGCAGCTTGGGACAGGGGGGTGAAGCTTTCTTT
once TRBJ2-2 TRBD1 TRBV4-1 CASSRRTTGTPNTGELFF TGCGCCAGCAGCCGAAGAACGACAGGGACCCCGAACACCGGGGAGCTGTTTTTT
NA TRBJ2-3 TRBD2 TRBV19 CASSLLAGLITDTQYF TGTGCCAGTAGTCTCTTAGCGGGGTTGATCACAGATACGCAGTATTTT
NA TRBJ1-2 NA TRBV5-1 CASSLAGGYGYTF TGCGCCAGCAGCTTGGCCGGAGGGTATGGCTACACCTTC
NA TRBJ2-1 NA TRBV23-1 CASSQSGGVPYNEQFF TGCGCCAGCAGTCAATCAGGGGGGGTCCCCTACAATGAGCAGTTCTTC
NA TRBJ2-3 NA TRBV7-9 CASSQEGTQYF TGTGCCAGCAGCCAAGAGGGTACGCAGTATTTT
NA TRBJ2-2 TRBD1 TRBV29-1 CSVVGGTGDTTGELFF TGCAGCGTTGTTGGCGGGACAGGCGATACCACCGGGGAGCTGTTTTTT
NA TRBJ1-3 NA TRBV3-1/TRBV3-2 CASSQGAGPGNTIYF TGTGCCAGCAGCCAAGGGGCAGGGCCCGGAAACACCATATATTTT
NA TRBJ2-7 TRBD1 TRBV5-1 CASRRGTGGTYEQYF TGCGCCAGCAGAAGAGGGACAGGGGGTACCTACGAGCAGTACTTC
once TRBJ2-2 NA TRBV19 CASSINSGTGELFF TGTGCCAGTAGTATAAACAGTGGAACCGGGGAGCTGTTTTTT
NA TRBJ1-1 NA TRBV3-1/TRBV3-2 CASSPSGGSEAFF TGTGCCAGCAGCCCGAGTGGGGGGTCTGAAGCTTTCTTT
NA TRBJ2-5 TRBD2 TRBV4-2 CASAGLAGEETQYF TGTGCCAGCGCCGGACTAGCGGGGGAAGAGACCCAGTACTTC
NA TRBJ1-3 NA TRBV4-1 CASSPRGNGNTIYF TGCGCCAGCAGCCCTAGGGGTAATGGAAACACCATATATTTT
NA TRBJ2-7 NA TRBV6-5 CASFSFSYEQYF TGTGCCAGTTTTTCGTTCTCCTACGAGCAGTACTTC
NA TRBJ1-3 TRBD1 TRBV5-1 CASSLEGDSFSGNTIYF TGCGCCAGCAGCTTGGAGGGGGACAGCTTCTCTGGAAACACCATATATTTT
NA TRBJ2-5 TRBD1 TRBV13 CASSPGGQGLEETQYF TGTGCCAGCAGCCCCGGGGGACAGGGGTTAGAAGAGACCCAGTACTTC
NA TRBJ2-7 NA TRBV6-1 CASSQPHDLVIEQYF TGTGCCAGCAGTCAACCGCATGACCTAGTAATCGAGCAGTACTTC
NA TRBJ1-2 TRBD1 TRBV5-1 CASSLSGTGGFGYTF TGCGCCAGCAGCTTGTCCGGGACAGGGGGCTTTGGCTACACCTTC
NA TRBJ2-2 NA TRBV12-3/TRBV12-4 CASSSYTGELFF TGTGCCAGCAGTTCCTACACCGGGGAGCTGTTTTTT
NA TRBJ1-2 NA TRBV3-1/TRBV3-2 CASSPGQRGYGYTF TGTGCCAGCAGCCCCGGACAGCGAGGCTATGGCTACACCTTC
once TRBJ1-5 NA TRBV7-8 CASRKDSTLPHQPQHF TGTGCCAGCAGAAAGGACTCAACTCTGCCCCATCAGCCCCAGCATTTT
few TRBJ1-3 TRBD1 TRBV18 CASSPTGEPGNTIYF TGTGCCAGCTCACCGACAGGGGAACCTGGAAACACCATATATTTT
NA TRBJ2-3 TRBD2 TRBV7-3 CASSPRAGGHIGADTQYF TGTGCCAGCAGCCCCCGGGCGGGGGGGCACATTGGTGCAGATACGCAGTATTTT
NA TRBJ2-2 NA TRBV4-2 CASSQDSLAYTGELFF TGTGCCAGCAGCCAAGATTCCCTAGCGTACACCGGGGAGCTGTTTTTT
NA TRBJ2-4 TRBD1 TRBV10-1 CASSDSGTGEENIQYF TGCGCCAGCAGTGATTCCGGGACAGGGGAGGAAAACATTCAGTACTTC
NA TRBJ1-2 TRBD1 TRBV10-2 CASSAGTAYGYTF TGCGCCAGCAGTGCAGGGACAGCTTATGGCTACACCTTC
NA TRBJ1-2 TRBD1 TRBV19 CASTPPGGHGYTF TGTGCCAGTACCCCGCCAGGGGGCCACGGCTACACCTTC
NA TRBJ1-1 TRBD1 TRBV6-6 CASSRRQTTGSMNTEAFF TGTGCCAGCAGCCGACGCCAGACGACAGGGTCCATGAACACTGAAGCTTTCTTT
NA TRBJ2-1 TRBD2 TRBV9 CASSDRTSDEQFF TGTGCCAGCAGCGACCGGACTAGCGATGAGCAGTTCTTC
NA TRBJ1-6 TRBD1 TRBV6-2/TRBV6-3 CASSIGTDNYNSPLHF TGTGCCAGCAGCATAGGGACAGACAACTATAATTCACCCCTCCACTTT
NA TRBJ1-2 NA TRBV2 CASSDSYGYTF TGTGCCAGCAGTGACAGCTATGGCTACACCTTC
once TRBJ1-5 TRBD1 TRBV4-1 CASSQGQGTQPQHF TGCGCCAGCAGCCAAGGACAGGGGACTCAGCCCCAGCATTTT
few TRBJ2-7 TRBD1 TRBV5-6 CASRVRDSYEQYF TGTGCCAGCAGAGTCCGGGACAGCTACGAGCAGTACTTC
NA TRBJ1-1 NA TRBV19 CASLGTEAFF TGTGCCAGTCTAGGCACTGAAGCTTTCTTT
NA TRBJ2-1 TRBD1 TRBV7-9 CASSFRTGGHEQFF TGTGCCAGCAGCTTCAGGACAGGGGGTCATGAGCAGTTCTTC
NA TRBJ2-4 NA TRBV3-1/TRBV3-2 CASSQDTQGWYF TGTGCCAGCAGCCAAGATACACAGGGATGGTACTTC
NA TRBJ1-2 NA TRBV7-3 CASSPNPGRHDGYTF TGTGCCAGCAGCCCGAACCCCGGGAGACACGATGGCTACACCTTC
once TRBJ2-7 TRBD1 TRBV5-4 CASTTGLATYEQYF TGTGCCAGCACGACAGGGTTAGCTACCTACGAGCAGTACTTC
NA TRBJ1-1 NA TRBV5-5 CASSSAPAGMNTEAFF TGTGCCAGCAGCTCGGCCCCTGCGGGAATGAACACTGAAGCTTTCTTT
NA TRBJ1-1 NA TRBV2 CASSEYSSEAFF TGTGCCAGCAGTGAATATAGTTCAGAAGCTTTCTTT
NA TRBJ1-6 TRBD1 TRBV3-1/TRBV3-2 CASSQARQGYNSPLHF TGTGCCAGCAGCCAAGCCCGACAGGGGTATAATTCACCCCTCCACTTT
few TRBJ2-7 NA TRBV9 CASSAGFLPYEQYF TGTGCCAGCAGCGCAGGTTTCTTGCCCTACGAGCAGTACTTC
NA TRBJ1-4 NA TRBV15 CATSRVGRGNEKLFF TGTGCCACCAGCAGAGTGGGCCGGGGAAATGAAAAACTGTTTTTT
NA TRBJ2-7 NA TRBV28 CALARGDSPYEQYF TGTGCCTTAGCTAGGGGGGACAGCCCCTACGAGCAGTACTTC
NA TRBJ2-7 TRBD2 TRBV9 CASSPLGGSHEQYF TGTGCCAGCAGCCCCTTGGGGGGGAGCCACGAGCAGTACTTC
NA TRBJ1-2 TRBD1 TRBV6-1 CASSERGGAGGYTF TGTGCCAGCAGTGAAAGAGGGGGCGCCGGCGGCTACACCTTC
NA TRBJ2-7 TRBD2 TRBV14 CASSQDPRTSTWSKAGGRREQYF TGTGCCAGCAGCCAAGATCCCCGGACATCGACTTGGTCGAAAGCGGGGGGCAGGAGGGAGCAGTACTTC
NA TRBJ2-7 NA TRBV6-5 CASTREGGEYYEQYF TGTGCCAGCACCCGAGAGGGGGGGGAATACTACGAGCAGTACTTC
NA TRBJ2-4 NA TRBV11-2 CASSLETMVAKNIQYF TGTGCCAGCAGCTTAGAAACTATGGTAGCCAAAAACATTCAGTACTTC
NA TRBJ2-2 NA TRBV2 CASSITVNTGELFF TGTGCCAGCAGTATAACAGTCAACACCGGGGAGCTGTTTTTT
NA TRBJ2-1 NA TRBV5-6 CASSLDSRAYNEQFF TGTGCCAGCAGCTTGGACAGTCGAGCCTACAATGAGCAGTTCTTC
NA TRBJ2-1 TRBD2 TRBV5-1 CASSLATASGGPSNEQFF TGCGCCAGCAGCTTGGCGACGGCTAGCGGGGGGCCATCTAATGAGCAGTTCTTC
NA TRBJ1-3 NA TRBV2 CASSVQGHTIYF TGTGCCAGCAGTGTACAGGGTCACACCATATATTTT
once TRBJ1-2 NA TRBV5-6 CASSGWTTNYGYTF TGTGCCAGCAGCGGATGGACAACTAACTATGGCTACACCTTC